These 24 T cell receptor beta chains share one sample of origin, sequenced in a study of cytomegalovirus exposure and HLA in healthy donors. Primers included in the PCR were 60 Vbeta and 13 Jbeta primers. This table comes from immunoSEQ multiplex PCR, and its TCRdb copy is limited to in-frame clones, with some not included. This sample has some 130,000 clones, with roughly 88% found just once. Sequencing input: PBMCs. All receptors derive from a man aged 45 to 65 in good health and CMV-seronegative.

This clone was counted a few times. The J gene is TRBJ1-1, the V gene TRBV6-5; D is undetermined. The CDR3 length is 13 residues. Per the germline V gene, CDR1 is MNHEY and CDR2 is SVGAGI. Trimming stripped 3 bases from V and 4 bases from J, with 9 bases between. The CDR3 sequence is CASSYTGSTEAFF. The CDR3 coding sequence is TGTGCCAGCAGTTATACTGGGAGCACTGAAGCTTTCTTT.

The V call is TRBV5-1, the J call TRBJ1-1; the D gene is possibly TRBD1 (5 bases). Trimming left V 9 bases short and J 5 bases short, with 11 bases between. CDR1 is SGHRS and CDR2 is YFSETQ in the germline V gene. The CDR3 is 11 amino acids. CDR3 nucleotide sequence: TGCGCCACCCGGGAGGGGACTGAAGCTTTCTTT. It specifies CATREGTEAFF.

On this clone itself: At one of its ends the junction is not consistent with the germline gene, which may arise from a read error. The same CDR3 is also encoded by other DNA sequences in this sample. The chain uses TRBV6-1 and TRBJ1-6, with 7 nucleotides matching TRBD1. This CDR3 contains 15 residues. Germline V gives CDR1 MNHNS, CDR2 SASEGT. The CDR3 coding sequence is TGTGCCAGCAGAAAGACAGGGTCCTATAATTCCCCCCTCCACTTT. Protein product: CASRKTGSYNSPLHF.

The V and J genes are TRBV30 and TRBJ1-4, with D possibly being TRBD1 (6 bases). This CDR3 contains 16 residues. V lost 1 base and J 5 bases, leaving 17 bases between the germline ends. Germline V CDR1 and CDR2: GTSNPN, SVGIG (reference sequence). The CDR3 sequence is CAWSGGQPNPNEKLFF. The CDR3 DNA follows: TGTGCCTGGAGTGGAGGACAGCCTAACCCCAATGAAAAACTGTTTTTT.

This chain connects TRBV6-1 to TRBJ1-3, with D unclear. Germline CDR1 and CDR2: MNHNS and SASEGT. Trimming cost V 3 bases and J 4 bases, with 10 bases left between them. The CDR3 consists of 14 residues. CDR3 loop: CASSDRGNGNTIYF. DNA of the CDR3: TGTGCCAGCAGTGACAGAGGGAACGGAAACACCATATATTTT.

The rearrangement joins TRBV4-1 to TRBJ2-7; 7 bases line up with TRBD1. Looked up from germline, CDR1 is MGHRA and CDR2 is YSYEKL. Trimming at V came to 1 base and at J to 2 bases, leaving 11 bases not matched to a gene. The CDR3 runs 17 residues. Here the CDR3 DNA reads TGCGCCAGCAGCCAAGCCTTCAATCCCGGGACAGCCTACGAGCAGTACTTC. Translating gives CASSQAFNPGTAYEQYF.

The chain couples TRBV5-1 to TRBJ1-5; maybe TRBD1 (5 bases). Trimming pared 9 bases from V and 0 bases from J, leaving 16 bases between. Per germline, CDR1 SGHRS and CDR2 YFSETQ. The CDR3 covers 15 residues. DNA of the CDR3: TGCGCCATCACGGACCAGGGAAATAGCAATCAGCCCCAGCATTTT. This translates into CAITDQGNSNQPQHF.

CDR3 bases: TGCGCCAGCAGCTTGGGGGTGACAGGCGACAATCAGCCCCAGCATTTT. Translating gives CASSLGVTGDNQPQHF. The chain uses TRBV5-1 and TRBJ1-5, with D perhaps matching TRBD1 (6 bases). From germline, CDR1 is SGHRS and CDR2 YFSETQ. This CDR3 is built from 16 residues. Deletions cut 0 bases from V and 3 bases from J, with 13 bases between.

The CDR3 loop reads CASSPLPGQGNTEAFF. CDR3 bases: TGTGCCAGCAGTCCCTTACCGGGACAGGGGAACACTGAAGCTTTCTTT. The chain uses TRBV25-1 and TRBJ1-1; 9 bases align to TRBD1. The CDR3 totals 16 residues. Germline CDR1 is MGHDK and CDR2 is SYGVNS. After removal of 5 bases from V and 1 base from J, the junction contained 8 bases not matched to a gene.

The chain carries TRBV7-9 and TRBJ1-6, with 10 bases identical to TRBD1. CDR3 length: 16 amino acids. CDR1 is SEHNR, CDR2 FQNEAQ, per germline (reference sequence). V trimming: 2 bases; J trimming: 6 bases; junction bases outside the gene matches: 4. The CDR3 here is CASSLKGQGLNSPLHF. The CDR3 nucleotides read TGTGCCAGCAGCTTAAAGGGACAGGGGCTTAATTCACCCCTCCACTTT.

About this clone itself: Other DNA sequences in this specimen translate into the identical CDR3. The chain joins TRBV30 to TRBJ1-3, with D possibly being TRBD1 (6 bases). The length of the CDR3 is 12 residues. The V and J ends lost 0 bases and 7 bases respectively, with 7 bases between them. Per the germline V gene, CDR1 is GTSNPN and CDR2 is SVGIG (reference sequence). CDR3 sequence (DNA): TGTGCCTGGAGTGTACAGGGCAACACCATATATTTT. It specifies CAWSVQGNTIYF.

This chain connects TRBV19 to TRBJ1-2; 7 bases are a match to TRBD1. CDR1 LNHDA and CDR2 SQIVND come from the germline V gene (reference sequence). The CDR3 has 15 amino acids. Losses at the gene ends were 5 bases for V and 10 bases for J; bases not matched to a gene: 16. The CDR3 loop reads CASSSRPSTGFFYTF. The DNA of the CDR3 is TGTGCCAGTAGTTCCCGCCCCTCGACAGGGTTTTTCTACACCTTC.

This chain connects TRBV11-2 to TRBJ1-1; 7 bases align to TRBD1. CDR3 length: 15 amino acids. Germline trimming cut 5 bases from V and 1 base from J; bases unmatched to any gene: 7. CDR1 and CDR2 from the germline V gene are SGHAT and FQNNGV. The CDR3 region is CASSPTGATNTEAFF. The CDR3 DNA reads as TGTGCCAGCAGCCCTACAGGGGCGACGAACACTGAAGCTTTCTTT.

V and J are TRBV7-6 and TRBJ2-1; perhaps TRBD2 as D (7 bases). The CDR3 consists of 16 residues. In germline, CDR1 is SGHVS, CDR2 FNYEAQ. Trimming removed 1 base from V and 4 bases from J, with 14 bases in between. CDR3 protein: CASSLVSRGGYNEQFF. The CDR3 DNA is TGTGCCAGCAGCTTAGTATCTAGGGGGGGATACAATGAGCAGTTCTTC.

The chain combines TRBV5-4 with TRBJ1-2; 8 bases are shared with TRBD1. The trim removed 3 bases at V and 7 bases at J, leaving 11 bases unmatched. The CDR3 extends over 15 amino acids. Germline V gives CDR1 SGHNT, CDR2 YYREEE (reference sequence). DNA for the CDR3: TGTGCCAGCAGCTCCGGACAGGGACAAAATCGTGGCTACACCTTC. Translating gives CASSSGQGQNRGYTF.

This clone was recorded once. V and J are TRBV30 and TRBJ1-2, with 7 positions matching TRBD1. CDR1 is GTSNPN, CDR2 SVGIG, per germline (reference sequence). This CDR3 region has 12 residues. V shed 7 bases, J shed 3 bases, and the junction held 5 bases outside the gene matches. CDR3 DNA sequence: TGTGCCTCGAAGGACAGGTACTATGGCTACACCTTC. This encodes CASKDRYYGYTF.

The chain links TRBV27 to TRBJ2-7; 10 bases map to TRBD2. The CDR3 covers 15 residues. Germline V gene sequence: CDR1 MNHEY, CDR2 SMNVEV (reference sequence). Losses at the gene ends were 3 bases for V and 4 bases for J; bases not matched to a gene: 6. DNA of the CDR3: TGTGCCAGCAGTTTCGTATCTAGCGGGGGTTACGAGCAGTACTTC. This encodes CASSFVSSGGYEQYF.

This rearrangement joins TRBV14 to TRBJ2-2; no clear D gene. The CDR3 extends over 14 amino acids. The V gene's germline CDR1 is SGHDN and CDR2 FVKESK. V was clipped by 4 bases and J by 5 bases, with 11 bases between them. The CDR3 nucleotides are TGTGCCAGCAGCCTCACCCCCCGGACCGGGGAGCTGTTTTTT. Amino acid sequence: CASSLTPRTGELFF.

The gene calls are TRBV6-6 and TRBJ1-2, with 9 bases fitting TRBD1. Germline CDR1 reads MNHNY; CDR2 reads SVGAGI (reference sequence). The V and J ends lost 8 bases and 1 base, in that order; junction bases with no gene match: 5. The CDR3 length is 14 residues. The CDR3 region has the DNA TGTGCCAGCCGACCGGGACAGGGTAACTATGGCTACACCTTC. Translating it yields CASRPGQGNYGYTF.

J is TRBJ2-7 and V is TRBV4-3, with D possibly TRBD2 on 5 matching bases. The CDR3 spans 16 residues. V lost 0 bases, J lost 7 bases, and 19 bases lay in between. CDR1 and CDR2 from the germline V gene are LGHNA and YSLEER. This chain's CDR3 is CASSQEYRRPTGEQYF. The CDR3 DNA reads as TGCGCCAGCAGCCAAGAGTACCGGAGGCCCACTGGGGAGCAGTACTTC.

The rearrangement uses TRBV2 and TRBJ2-2; 8 nucleotides agree with TRBD1. V dropped 6 bases and J dropped 0; count of bases not matched to a gene: 9. In germline, CDR1 is SNHLY, CDR2 FYNNEI. The CDR3 is 17 amino acids. The CDR3 DNA follows: TGTGCCAGCAGGGCCCCGGGACAGGACACGAACACCGGGGAGCTGTTTTTT. This codes for CASRAPGQDTNTGELFF.

V is TRBV5-1 and J is TRBJ1-2; 12 bases agree with TRBD1. The V and J ends lost 2 bases and 5 bases, in that order; junction bases with no gene match: 7. The CDR3 runs to 16 residues. Per the germline V gene, CDR1 is SGHRS and CDR2 is YFSETQ. The CDR3 DNA follows: TGCGCCAGCAGCTTACCGGGACAGGGGGCGCGATATGGCTACACCTTC. Residues: CASSLPGQGARYGYTF. The full variable domain, its missing parts supplied by reference TRBV5-1 and TRBJ1-2, is KAGVTQTPRYLIKTRGQQVTLSCSPISGHRSVSWYQQTPGQGLQFLFEYFSETQRNKGNFPGRFSGRQFSNSRSEMNVSTLELGDSALYLCASSLPGQGARYGYTFGSGTRLTVV.

This chain links TRBV2 with TRBJ2-1; D may be TRBD1 (5 bases). Germline V gives CDR1 SNHLY, CDR2 FYNNEI. V gave up 4 bases and J gave up 5 bases, with 12 bases separating them. There are 14 residues in the CDR3. This CDR3 reads CASSVRQGDNEQFF. For the CDR3, the DNA is TGTGCCAGCAGTGTGAGACAAGGGGACAATGAGCAGTTCTTC. Using reference TRBV2 and TRBJ2-1 for the parts outside the CDR3, the full variable domain is EPEVTQTPSHQVTQMGQEVILRCVPISNHLYFYWYRQILGQKVEFLVSFYNNEISEKSEIFDDQFSVERPDGSNFTLKIRSTKLEDSAMYFCASSVRQGDNEQFFGPGTRLTVL.

The rearrangement links TRBV9 to TRBJ2-3, with 8 bases matching TRBD2. CDR1 SGDLS and CDR2 YYNGEE come from the germline V gene. J lost 6 bases, V lost 0 bases, and 9 bases had no gene match. This CDR3 spans 16 amino acids. The CDR3: CASSVAAGAQSDTQYF. The DNA for the CDR3 is TGTGCCAGCAGCGTAGCAGCGGGGGCCCAGTCGGATACGCAGTATTTT.